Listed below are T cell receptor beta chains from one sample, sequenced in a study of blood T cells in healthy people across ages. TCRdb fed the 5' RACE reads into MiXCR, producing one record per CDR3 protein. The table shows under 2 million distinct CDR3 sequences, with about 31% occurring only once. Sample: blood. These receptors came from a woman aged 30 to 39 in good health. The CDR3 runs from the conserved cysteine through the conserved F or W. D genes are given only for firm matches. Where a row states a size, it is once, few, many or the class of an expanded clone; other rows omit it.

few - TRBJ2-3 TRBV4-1 CASSQVRNDEGLDIDTQYF TGCGCCAGCAGCCAAGTCCGGAACGATGAGGGCCTGGACATAGATACGCAGTATTTT
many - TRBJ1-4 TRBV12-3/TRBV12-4 CASSSGSRNEKLFF TGTGCCAGCAGTTCAGGGTCTCGGAATGAAAAACTGTTTTTT
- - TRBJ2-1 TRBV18 CASLGRKPNEQFF TGTGCCAGCTTGGGACGAAAACCCAATGAGCAGTTCTTC
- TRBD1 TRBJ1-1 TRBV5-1 CASRLAGTGAGTEAFF TGCGCCAGCAGATTGGCGGGGACAGGGGCGGGCACTGAAGCTTTCTTT
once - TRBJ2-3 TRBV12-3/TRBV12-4 CVSSPTLDSADTQYF TGTGTCAGCAGCCCTACCCTTGACAGCGCAGATACGCAGTATTTT
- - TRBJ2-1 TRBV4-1 CASSQVGRHTDNEQFF TGCGCCAGCAGCCAAGTCGGCCGGCACACCGACAATGAGCAGTTCTTC
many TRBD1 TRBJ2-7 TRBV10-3 CAIKDRGNEQYF TGTGCCATCAAGGACAGGGGTAACGAGCAGTACTTC
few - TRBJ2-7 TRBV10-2 CASAAADYEQYF TGCGCCAGCGCGGCGGCAGACTACGAGCAGTACTTC
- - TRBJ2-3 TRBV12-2 CASRLAGWGASGADTQYF TGTGCAAGTCGCTTAGCGGGCTGGGGGGCCTCTGGCGCAGATACGCAGTATTTT
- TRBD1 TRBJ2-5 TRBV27 CASARGTGVYNEQYF TGTGCCAGCGCCCGGGGGACAGGGGTATACAATGAGCAGTACTTC
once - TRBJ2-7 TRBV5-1 CASSVNGGVSYEQYF TGCGCCAGCAGCGTGAACGGGGGCGTTTCCTACGAGCAGTACTTC
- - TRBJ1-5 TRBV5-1 CASSLDGLGNQPQHF TGCGCCAGCAGCTTGGACGGACTGGGCAATCAGCCCCAGCATTTT
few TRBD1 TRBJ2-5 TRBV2 CASSRPQTGTEYF TGTGCCAGCAGCCGACCCCAAACCGGGACAGAGTACTTC
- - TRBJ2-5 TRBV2 CASTGIQETQYF TGTGCCAGTACGGGAATACAAGAGACCCAGTACTTC
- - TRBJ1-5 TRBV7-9 CASSLAPNSNQPQHF TGTGCCAGCAGCTTAGCGCCCAATAGCAATCAGCCCCAGCATTTT
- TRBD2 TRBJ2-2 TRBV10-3 CASSGTSGTGELFF TGTGCCTCGTCCGGGACTAGCGGGACCGGGGAGCTGTTTTTT
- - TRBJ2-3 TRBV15 CATSRDLAGPASTDTQYF TGTGCCACCAGCAGAGATCTTGCGGGACCCGCTAGCACAGATACGCAGTATTTT
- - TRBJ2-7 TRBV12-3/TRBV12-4 CVSSFLSSEQYF TGTGTCAGCAGTTTCCTTAGTAGCGAGCAGTACTTC
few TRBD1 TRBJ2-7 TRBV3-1 CASSQGVRDRGGEQYF TGTGCCAGCAGCCAAGGGGTCCGGGACAGGGGTGGCGAGCAGTACTTC
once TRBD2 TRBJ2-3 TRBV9 CASSPQGLAGAADTQYF TGTGCCAGCAGCCCTCAGGGACTAGCGGGAGCCGCTGATACGCAGTATTTT
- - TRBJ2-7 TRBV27 CASSFVRGPYEQYF TGTGCCAGCAGTTTTGTGCGGGGGCCCTACGAGCAGTACTTC
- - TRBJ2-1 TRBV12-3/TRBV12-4 CASSVTRDLKSSYNEQFF TGTGCCAGCAGTGTGACCCGGGACTTAAAAAGCTCCTACAATGAGCAGTTCTTC
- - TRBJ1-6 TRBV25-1 CASSPFEGGGDSPLHF TGTGCCAGCAGTCCATTCGAGGGGGGAGGAGATTCACCCCTCCACTTT
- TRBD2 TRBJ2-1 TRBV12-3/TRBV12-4 CASSDLGSGRNYNEQFF TGTGCCAGCAGTGACCTGGGTAGCGGGAGAAATTACAATGAGCAGTTCTTC
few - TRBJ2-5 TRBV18 CASSPTIWGQETQYF TGTGCCAGCTCACCGACAATTTGGGGGCAAGAGACCCAGTACTTC
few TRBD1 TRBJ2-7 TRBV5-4 CASSLERQGHEQYF TGTGCCAGCAGCTTAGAGCGACAGGGTCACGAGCAGTACTTC
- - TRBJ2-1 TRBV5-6 CASSQGGGFGEQFF TGTGCCAGCAGCCAAGGGGGAGGATTTGGTGAGCAGTTCTTC
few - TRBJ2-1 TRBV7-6 CASSSVRGRNEQFF TGTGCCAGCAGCTCCGTGCGGGGGCGGAATGAGCAGTTCTTC
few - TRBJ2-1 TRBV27 CASSIIGGDSFSYNEQFF TGTGCCAGCAGCATAATTGGCGGTGACAGTTTCTCCTACAATGAGCAGTTCTTC
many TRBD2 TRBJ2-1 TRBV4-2 CASSPTGVAGGGYNEQFF TGTGCCAGCAGCCCTACTGGGGTAGCGGGAGGTGGCTACAATGAGCAGTTCTTC
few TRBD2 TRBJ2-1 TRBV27 CASRTSGDYNEQFF TGTGCCAGCAGGACTAGCGGGGATTACAATGAGCAGTTCTTC
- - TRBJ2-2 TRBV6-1 CASRPQQVPGPGHWELFF TGTGCCAGCAGACCCCAGCAGGTCCCGGGTCCTGGGCACTGGGAGCTGTTTTTT
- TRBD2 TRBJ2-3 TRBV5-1 CASRFRSGPNISTDTQYF TGCGCCAGCAGATTCCGTAGCGGGCCAAACATAAGCACAGATACGCAGTATTTT
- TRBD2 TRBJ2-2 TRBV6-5 CASSYRLASRPGELFF TGTGCCAGCAGTTACCGACTAGCGTCTAGACCCGGGGAGCTGTTTTTT
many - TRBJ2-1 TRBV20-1 CSAPSIAQQFF TGCAGTGCCCCCTCTATAGCGCAGCAGTTCTTC
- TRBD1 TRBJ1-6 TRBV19 CASRERRTGGDSPLHF TGTGCCAGTCGGGAGCGTAGGACAGGGGGCGATTCACCCCTCCACTTT